This TCR beta chain stems from a study of blood T cell repertoires in COVID-19. Study at large: T cells, B-cell-depleted T cells, or PBMCs supplied cDNA or gDNA.

Per the authors' pipeline: The assay estimated nucleated cells by amplifying reference gene primers. Profiling relied on immunoSEQ multiplex PCR, and the TCRdb table lists in-frame clones only, not all of them. V and J calls and clone size are given by that table; D and trimming were obtained from the DNA. The sample consists of about 220,000 clones, roughly nine tenths of them appearing once. The CDR3 length is 16 residues. The germline V gene encodes CDR1 GTSNPN and CDR2 SVGIG (reference sequence). V dropped 1 base and J dropped 0 bases, with 14 bases sitting between them. Sequenced sample: peripheral blood. The V and J genes are TRBV30 and TRBJ2-3, with D tentatively TRBD1 (5 bases). The receptor's source is a man in his forties or fifties with active or convalescent COVID-19. The CDR3 is CAWSGGRPSSTDTQYF. The DNA for the CDR3 is TGTGCCTGGAGTGGGGGCCGGCCCTCTAGCACAGATACGCAGTATTTT.